This TCR beta chain came from a study of response to subunit inactivated influenza vaccine. Notes on the study in general: There was a suggestion from the authors that each seasonal influenza vaccination recruits few new T cells.

TCRdb independently ran MiXCR on the RT-PCR reads; one entry per CDR3 protein. Here the sample spans 500,000 or so distinct CDR3 sequences, approximately 15% being singletons. The CDR3 runs to 15 residues. V gave up 6 bases and J gave up 6 bases; unmatched junction bases: 8. There are many counts of this clonotype. The antigen remains undetermined. The source material was CD4+ T cells sorted from PBMCs, sampled roughly 24 months after vaccination. The chain recombines TRBV12-3 or TRBV12-4 with TRBJ2-7; TRBD2 matches 13 bases. The sequence derives from a man aged 50 to 69 who received an inactivated influenza vaccine. This chain's CDR3 is CASRRTSGGRSEQYF. The CDR3 bases are TGTGCCAGCAGAAGGACTAGCGGGGGTCGTTCCGAGCAGTACTTC.